This T cell receptor beta chain was found in a study of shared clonotypes between healthy human individuals. Positive CCR7 selection of CD45RO-negative cells yielded the naive CD8 cells, and terminally differentiated effector memory CD45RA+ cells were excluded. Germline V gives CDR1 MGHRA, CDR2 YSYEKL. CDR3 length: 12 amino acids. V was pared by 2 bases and J by 5 bases, with 6 bases between. For sorted subsets, approximately 0.2 ug DNA per replicate equaled about 30,000 T cell genomes. Here immunoSEQ multiplex PCR was the method, and the copy in TCRdb shows in-frame clones only, minus some. The table lists about 2.2 million clones, about 94% of them singletons.

This sequence originates from a man younger than 30 in good health. Some clones in this sample may be carry-over from other donors' samples. The sample consisted of naive CD8+ T cells from PBMCs. The V and J genes are TRBV4-1 and TRBJ2-5; no firm D call. The CDR3 DNA reads as TGCGCCAGCAGCCAACCGGGCGAGACCCAGTACTTC. It translates to CASSQPGETQYF.